Listed below are T cell receptor beta chains from one sample, sequenced in a study of early T cells in non-severe SARS-CoV-2 infection. TCRdb re-analysed the 5' RACE reads in MiXCR, keeping a single row per CDR3 protein. The data hold fewer than 35,000 distinct CDR3 sequences, with 5.7% observed a single time. Sequencing was performed on whole blood. The source of these receptors is an adult who was a healthcare worker with PCR-confirmed SARS-CoV-2 infection or an uninfected control (not recorded which). Both conserved end residues are part of each CDR3. The D gene is left open where the match is weak. Clone size is given for some rows only: seen once, a few or many times, or a class if the clone is expanded.

TRBD2 many TRBJ2-2 TRBV28 CAILPSFGGGPTGELFF TGTGCCATCCTTCCCTCCTTTGGGGGAGGGCCGACCGGGGAGCTGTTTTTT
TRBD2 few TRBJ2-7 TRBV28 CASSFRGISRLAGGFNEQYF TGTGCCAGCAGTTTTCGGGGGATCTCGAGACTAGCGGGAGGGTTCAACGAGCAGTACTTC
. . TRBJ2-1 TRBV29-1 CSNPMPVGQFF TGCAGCAACCCCATGCCGGTTGGGCAGTTCTTC
. many TRBJ1-2 TRBV3-1 CASSLGLGVYGYTF TGTGCCAGCAGCCTAGGATTGGGGGTCTATGGCTACACCTTC
. . TRBJ2-5 TRBV18 CASSRDAGETQYF TGTGCCAGCTCACGCGATGCGGGGGAGACCCAGTACTTC
. many TRBJ2-5 TRBV20-1 CSAFLETQYF TGCAGTGCTTTCCTTGAGACCCAGTACTTC
TRBD2 many TRBJ2-3 TRBV6-1 CASSGPAGKTDTQYF TGTGCCAGCAGTGGCCCAGCGGGAAAGACAGATACGCAGTATTTT
. few TRBJ1-1 TRBV29-1 CSVGVANTEAFF TGCAGCGTTGGGGTCGCGAACACTGAAGCTTTCTTT
. many TRBJ2-1 TRBV10-3 CATQSAYNEQFF TGTGCCACCCAATCTGCCTACAATGAGCAGTTCTTC
. many TRBJ2-7 TRBV28 CASANAYEQYF TGTGCCAGCGCGAACGCCTACGAGCAGTACTTC
TRBD2 . TRBJ2-3 TRBV10-3 CAISGRGESTDTQYF TGTGCCATCAGTGGGCGGGGGGAAAGCACAGATACGCAGTATTTT
TRBD1 many TRBJ1-2 TRBV5-1 CASSLDGTVHGYTF TGCGCCAGCAGCTTGGACGGGACAGTACATGGCTACACCTTC
TRBD2 . TRBJ2-1 TRBV6-4 CASSDLTSASYNEQFF TGTGCCAGCAGTGACCTTACTAGCGCCTCCTACAATGAGCAGTTCTTC
. few TRBJ2-7 TRBV28 CASSRRDKGEQYF TGTGCCAGCAGTCGCAGGGACAAGGGCGAGCAGTACTTC
. few TRBJ1-3 TRBV6-2/TRBV6-3 CASSSKQGSGNTIYF TGTGCCAGCAGTTCGAAGCAGGGTTCTGGAAACACCATATATTTT
. few TRBJ2-5 TRBV15 CATSRALQETQYF TGTGCCACCAGCAGAGCCCTCCAAGAGACCCAGTACTTC
. many TRBJ2-7 TRBV4-2 CASSQGPAYEQYF TGTGCCAGCAGCCAGGGGCCAGCCTACGAGCAGTACTTC
. few TRBJ1-6 TRBV5-1 CASSLEDLAYSPLHF TGCGCCAGCAGCTTAGAAGATCTCGCCTATTCACCCCTCCACTTT
. . TRBJ2-1 TRBV9 CASSVVSSPGANEQFF TGTGCCAGCAGCGTAGTTAGCTCCCCAGGGGCCAATGAGCAGTTCTTC
. . TRBJ1-4 TRBV3-1 CASSSLSGNEKLFF TGTGCCAGCAGTTCTCTCAGCGGTAATGAAAAACTGTTTTTT
. many TRBJ2-3 TRBV29-1 CSVYTSQLRDTQYF TGCAGCGTTTACACCTCTCAACTGAGGGATACGCAGTATTTT
. many TRBJ2-2 TRBV6-4 CASSDGQNTGELFF TGTGCCAGCAGCGACGGACAGAACACCGGGGAGCTGTTTTTT
. many TRBJ1-2 TRBV20-1 CSAPSYGYTF TGCAGTGCGCCCTCTTATGGCTACACCTTC
. many TRBJ2-5 TRBV28 CASSLLGRGPQETQYF TGTGCCAGCAGTTTACTCGGCCGCGGCCCCCAAGAGACCCAGTACTTC
. few TRBJ2-7 TRBV20-1 CSATGPKGLYEQYF TGCAGTGCAACGGGACCGAAGGGGCTCTACGAGCAGTACTTC
. many TRBJ2-7 TRBV28 CASSLQTPGIEQYF TGTGCCAGCAGTCTTCAGACTCCGGGAATTGAGCAGTACTTC
. . TRBJ1-5 TRBV30 CAWSAGPVQPQHF TGTGCCTGGAGTGCTGGGCCAGTGCAGCCCCAGCATTTT
TRBD2 . TRBJ2-1 TRBV3-1 CASSQVGSGTYNEQFF TGTGCCAGCAGCCAAGTAGGTAGCGGGACCTACAATGAGCAGTTCTTC
TRBD1 many TRBJ1-6 TRBV27 CASSLGQKNSPLHF TGTGCCAGCAGTTTGGGACAGAAAAATTCACCCCTCCACTTT
TRBD2 . TRBJ2-1 TRBV29-1 CSVRRTSGSSSNEQFF TGCAGCGTCCGACGGACTAGCGGGAGTTCAAGCAATGAGCAGTTCTTC
. . TRBJ1-1 TRBV7-9 CASSFVADTEAFF TGTGCCAGCAGCTTCGTCGCGGACACTGAAGCTTTCTTT
. many TRBJ2-7 TRBV15 CATSRGLISYEQYF TGTGCCACCAGCAGAGGCCTGATCTCCTACGAGCAGTACTTC
. few TRBJ1-1 TRBV20-1 CSARDHFGQPEAFF TGCAGTGCTAGAGATCACTTTGGACAGCCAGAAGCTTTCTTT
TRBD2 many TRBJ2-7 TRBV10-2 CASSSSGRPEQYF TGCGCCAGCAGTTCTAGCGGGAGGCCCGAGCAGTACTTC
. many TRBJ1-5 TRBV20-1 CSAHPGRGDQPQHF TGCAGTGCCCACCCCGGGAGGGGTGATCAGCCCCAGCATTTT
. few TRBJ2-1 TRBV4-1 CASSHSIPTLYNEQFF TGCGCCAGCAGCCACTCCATTCCTACCCTATACAATGAGCAGTTCTTC
. . TRBJ2-7 TRBV28 CASSSVLGRISSYEQYF TGTGCCAGCAGTTCCGTGTTAGGGCGAATAAGCTCCTACGAGCAGTACTTC